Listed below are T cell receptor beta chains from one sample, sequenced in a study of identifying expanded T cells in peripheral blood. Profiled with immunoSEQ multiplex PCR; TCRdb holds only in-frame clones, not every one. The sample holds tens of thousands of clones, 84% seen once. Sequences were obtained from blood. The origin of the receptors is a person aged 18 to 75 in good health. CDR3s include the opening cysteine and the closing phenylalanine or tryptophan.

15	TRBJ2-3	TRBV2	CASSGPLASSDTQYF
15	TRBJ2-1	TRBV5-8	CASSSSDWYWNEQFF
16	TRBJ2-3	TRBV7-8	CASSFRVGATTDTQYF
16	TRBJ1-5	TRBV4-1	CASSRVPQGYDQPQHF
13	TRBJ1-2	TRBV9	CASSEGTGYGYTF
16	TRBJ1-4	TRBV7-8	CATRPDSFATNEKLFF
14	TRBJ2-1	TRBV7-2	CASSLSVQINEQFF
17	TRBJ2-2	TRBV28	CASTPRGGQGAVGELFF
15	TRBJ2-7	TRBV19	CASSDPGQGDYEQYF
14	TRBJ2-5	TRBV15	CATSPGTDLGTQYF
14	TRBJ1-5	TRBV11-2	CASSLSDSNQPQHF
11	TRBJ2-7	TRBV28	CASSSTYEQYF
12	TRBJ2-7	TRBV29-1	CSVEVLYEEQYF
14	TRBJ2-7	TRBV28	CASQPSGRRGEQYF
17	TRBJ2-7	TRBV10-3	CAISESSGSGVEYEQYF
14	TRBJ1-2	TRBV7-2	CASSPEQGWHGYTF
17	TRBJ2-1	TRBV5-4	CASSETSGRWSYNEQFF
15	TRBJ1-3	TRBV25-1	CASSEYGGSGNTIYF
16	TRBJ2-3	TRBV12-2	CASRLASSGSTDTQYF
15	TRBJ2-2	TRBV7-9	CASSLITGGPGELFF
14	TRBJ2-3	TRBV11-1	CASSFNRVTDTQYF
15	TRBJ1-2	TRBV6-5	CASRLRGGSFDGYTF
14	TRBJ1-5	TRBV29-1	CSVEGQGYNQPQHF
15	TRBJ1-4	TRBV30	CAWSRGPGVGEKLFF
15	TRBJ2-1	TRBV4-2	CASSQDRGSYNEQFF
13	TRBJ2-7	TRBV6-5	CATATGTGMEQYF
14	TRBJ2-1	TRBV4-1	CASSQAGTPHEQFF
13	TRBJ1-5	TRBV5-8	CASTGFSNQPQHF
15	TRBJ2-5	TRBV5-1	CASSLLGVQQETQYF
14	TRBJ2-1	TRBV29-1	CSVAPPLSYNEQFF
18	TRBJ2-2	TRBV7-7	CASSLIAGVGKLAGELFF
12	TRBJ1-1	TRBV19	CASSIGGIEAFF
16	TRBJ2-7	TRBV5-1	CASSPNAGTGSYEQYF
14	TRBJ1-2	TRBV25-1	CASSEYGSNYGYTF
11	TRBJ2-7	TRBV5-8	CASSLIYEQYF
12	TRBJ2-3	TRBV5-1	CASSFSTDTQYF
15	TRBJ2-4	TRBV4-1	CASSQVGLAKNIQYF
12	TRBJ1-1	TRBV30	CACGLMNTEAFF
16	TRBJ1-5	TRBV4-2	CASSQVARGQEQPQHF
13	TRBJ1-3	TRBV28	CASSWQSGNTIYF
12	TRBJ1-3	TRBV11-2	CASSSPGYTIYF
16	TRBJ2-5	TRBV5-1	CASRGGLAGEVETQYF
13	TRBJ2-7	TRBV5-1	CASSRTASYEQYF
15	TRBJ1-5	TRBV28	CASFSGGGLNQPQHF
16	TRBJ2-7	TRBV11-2	CASSPGLAGPNYEQYF
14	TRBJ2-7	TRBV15	CATSREGEGYEQYF
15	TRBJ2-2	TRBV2	CASSGDAGLTGELFF
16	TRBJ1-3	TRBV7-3	CASSPGDTYSGNTIYF
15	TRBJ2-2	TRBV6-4	CASSVQGQGFGELFF
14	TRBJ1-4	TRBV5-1	CASSNGLRDEKLFF
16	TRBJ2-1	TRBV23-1	CASSQPTGTGFGEQFF
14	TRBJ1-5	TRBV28	CASTRGIGNQPQHF
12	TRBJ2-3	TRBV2	CASSPGRDTQYF